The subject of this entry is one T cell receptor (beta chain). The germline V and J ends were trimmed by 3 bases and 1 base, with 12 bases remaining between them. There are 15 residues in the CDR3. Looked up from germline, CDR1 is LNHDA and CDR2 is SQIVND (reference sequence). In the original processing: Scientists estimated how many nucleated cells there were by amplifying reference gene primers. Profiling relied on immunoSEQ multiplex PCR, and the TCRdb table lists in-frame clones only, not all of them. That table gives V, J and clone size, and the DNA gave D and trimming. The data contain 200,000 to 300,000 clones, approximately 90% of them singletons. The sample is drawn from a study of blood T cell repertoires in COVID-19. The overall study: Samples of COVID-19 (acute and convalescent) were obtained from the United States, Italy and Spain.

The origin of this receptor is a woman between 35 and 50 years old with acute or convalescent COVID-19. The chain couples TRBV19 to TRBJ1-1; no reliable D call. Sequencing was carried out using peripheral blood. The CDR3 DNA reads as TGTGCCAGTAGTATGATGGGCGCCGGGAACACTGAAGCTTTCTTT. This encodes CASSMMGAGNTEAFF.